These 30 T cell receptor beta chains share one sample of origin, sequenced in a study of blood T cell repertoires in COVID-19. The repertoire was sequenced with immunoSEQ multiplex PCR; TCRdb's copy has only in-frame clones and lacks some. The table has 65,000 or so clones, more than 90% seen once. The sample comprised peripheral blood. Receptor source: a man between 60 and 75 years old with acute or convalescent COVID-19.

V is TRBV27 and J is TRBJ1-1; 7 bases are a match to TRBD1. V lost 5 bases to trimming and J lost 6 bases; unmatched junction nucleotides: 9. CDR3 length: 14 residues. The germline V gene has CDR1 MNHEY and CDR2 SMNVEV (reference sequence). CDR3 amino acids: CASSPSPGGAEAFF. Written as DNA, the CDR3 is TGTGCCAGCAGTCCCTCCCCAGGGGGAGCTGAAGCTTTCTTT.

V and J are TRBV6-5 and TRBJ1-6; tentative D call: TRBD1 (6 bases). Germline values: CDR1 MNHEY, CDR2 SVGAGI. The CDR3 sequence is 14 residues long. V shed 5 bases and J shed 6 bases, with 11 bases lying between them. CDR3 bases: TGTGCCAGCAGTCGGGGACAAAGTAATTCACCCCTCCACTTT. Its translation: CASSRGQSNSPLHF.

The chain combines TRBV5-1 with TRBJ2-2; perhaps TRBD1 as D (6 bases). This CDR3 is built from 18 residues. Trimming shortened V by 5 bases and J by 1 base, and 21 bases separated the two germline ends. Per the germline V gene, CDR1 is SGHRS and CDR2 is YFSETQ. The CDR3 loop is CASSRSPGQLMNTGELFF. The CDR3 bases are TGCGCCAGCAGTCGTAGCCCTGGACAGCTTATGAACACCGGGGAGCTGTTTTTT.

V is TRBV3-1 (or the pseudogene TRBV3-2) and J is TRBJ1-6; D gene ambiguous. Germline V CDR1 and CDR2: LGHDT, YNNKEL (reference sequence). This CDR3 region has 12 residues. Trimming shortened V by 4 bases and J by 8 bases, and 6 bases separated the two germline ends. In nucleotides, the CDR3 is TGTGCCAGCAGCCGGTCAGATTCACCCCTCCACTTT. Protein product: CASSRSDSPLHF.

CDR3 loop: CASSFVGTSGGVPDTQYF. The CDR3, as DNA: TGTGCCAGCAGCTTTGTCGGGACTAGCGGGGGGGTTCCAGATACGCAGTATTTT. This chain links TRBV7-2 with TRBJ2-3; 16 nucleotides agree with TRBD2. The length of the CDR3 is 18 residues. Germline CDR1 and CDR2: SGHTA and FQGNSA. The trim removed 3 bases at V and 4 bases at J, leaving 7 bases unmatched.

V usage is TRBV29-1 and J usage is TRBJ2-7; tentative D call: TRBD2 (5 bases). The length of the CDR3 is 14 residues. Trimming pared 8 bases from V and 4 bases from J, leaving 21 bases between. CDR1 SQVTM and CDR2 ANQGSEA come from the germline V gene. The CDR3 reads CSPGRRPIPYEQYF. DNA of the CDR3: TGCAGCCCCGGCCGGAGGCCAATTCCTTACGAGCAGTACTTC.

The CDR3, as DNA: TGTGCCAGCAGCCAAGAGAGGAACACTGAAGCTTTCTTT. It specifies CASSQERNTEAFF. The chain links TRBV3-1 (or the pseudogene TRBV3-2) to TRBJ1-1; no firm D call. Trimming pared 0 bases from V and 1 base from J, leaving 3 bases between. The CDR3 contains 13 residues. The V gene's germline CDR1 is LGHDT and CDR2 YNNKEL (reference sequence).

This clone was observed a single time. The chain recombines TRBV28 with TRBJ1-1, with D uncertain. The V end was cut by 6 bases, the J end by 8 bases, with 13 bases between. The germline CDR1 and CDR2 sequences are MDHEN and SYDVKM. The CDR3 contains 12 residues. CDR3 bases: TGTGCCAGCAGCCTAACTGGTAAGGAAGCTTTCTTT. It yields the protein CASSLTGKEAFF.

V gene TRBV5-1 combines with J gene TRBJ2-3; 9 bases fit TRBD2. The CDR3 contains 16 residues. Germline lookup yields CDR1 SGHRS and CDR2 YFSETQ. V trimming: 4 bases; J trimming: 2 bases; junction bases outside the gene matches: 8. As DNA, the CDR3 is TGCGCCAGCAGCGAGAGTACTAGCGGGTACACAGATACGCAGTATTTT. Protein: CASSESTSGYTDTQYF.

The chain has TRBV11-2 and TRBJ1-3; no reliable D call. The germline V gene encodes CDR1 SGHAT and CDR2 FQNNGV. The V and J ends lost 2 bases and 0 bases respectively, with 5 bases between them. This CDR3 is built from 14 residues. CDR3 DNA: TGTGCCAGCAGCTTATCACACTCTGGAAACACCATATATTTT. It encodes CASSLSHSGNTIYF. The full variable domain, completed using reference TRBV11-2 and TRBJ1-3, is EAGVAQSPRYKIIEKRQSVAFWCNPISGHATLYWYQQILGQGPKLLIQFQNNGVVDDSQLPKDRFSAERLKGVDSTLKIQPAKLEDSAVYLCASSLSHSGNTIYFGEGSWLTVV.

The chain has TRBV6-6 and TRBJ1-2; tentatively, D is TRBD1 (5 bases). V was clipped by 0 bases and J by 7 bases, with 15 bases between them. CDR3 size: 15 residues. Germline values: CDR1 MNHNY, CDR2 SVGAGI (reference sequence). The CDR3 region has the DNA TGTGCCAGCAGTTACTCCCAGGGTAGGGATCCTGGCTACACCTTC. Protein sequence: CASSYSQGRDPGYTF.

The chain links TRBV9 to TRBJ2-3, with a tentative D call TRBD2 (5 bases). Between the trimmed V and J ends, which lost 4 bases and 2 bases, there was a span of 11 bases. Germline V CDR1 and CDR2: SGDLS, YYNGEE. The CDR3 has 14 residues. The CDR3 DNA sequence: TGTGCCAGCAGCTCAAGCGACTACACAGATACGCAGTATTTT. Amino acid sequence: CASSSSDYTDTQYF.

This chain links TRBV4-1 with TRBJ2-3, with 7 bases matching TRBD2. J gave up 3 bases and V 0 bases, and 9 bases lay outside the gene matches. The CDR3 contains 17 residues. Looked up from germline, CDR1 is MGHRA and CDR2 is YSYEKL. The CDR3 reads CASSQEETSITTDTQYF. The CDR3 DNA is TGCGCCAGCAGCCAAGAAGAGACTAGCATCACAACAGATACGCAGTATTTT.

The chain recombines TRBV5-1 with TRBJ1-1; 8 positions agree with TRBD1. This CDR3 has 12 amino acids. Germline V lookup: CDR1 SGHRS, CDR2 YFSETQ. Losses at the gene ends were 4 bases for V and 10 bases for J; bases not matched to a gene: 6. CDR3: CASSQQGEGAFF. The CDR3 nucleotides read TGCGCCAGCAGCCAACAGGGGGAAGGAGCTTTCTTT.

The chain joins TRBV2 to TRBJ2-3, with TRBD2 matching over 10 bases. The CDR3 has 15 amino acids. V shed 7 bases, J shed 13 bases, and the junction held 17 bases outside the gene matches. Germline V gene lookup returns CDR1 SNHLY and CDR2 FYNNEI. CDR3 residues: CASNGRAGGTHIEYF. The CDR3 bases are TGTGCCAGCAACGGACGAGCGGGGGGGACTCACATCGAGTATTTT. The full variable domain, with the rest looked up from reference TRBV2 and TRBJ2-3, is EPEVTQTPSHQVTQMGQEVILRCVPISNHLYFYWYRQILGQKVEFLVSFYNNEISEKSEIFDDQFSVERPDGSNFTLKIRSTKLEDSAMYFCASNGRAGGTHIEYFGPGTRLTVL.

This CDR3 is CASSLGPGGIQPQHF. Here the CDR3 DNA reads TGTGCCAGCAGCTTAGGTCCAGGGGGTATTCAGCCCCAGCATTTT. The rearrangement links TRBV7-8 to TRBJ1-5; 7 bases are a match to TRBD1. The CDR3 consists of 15 residues. CDR1 and CDR2 (germline): SGHVS, FQNEAQ. The ends lost 1 base at V and 6 bases at J; junction bases unmatched: 6. Drawing the rest from reference TRBV7-8 and TRBJ1-5, the complete variable domain is GAGVSQSPRYKVAKRGQDVALRCDPISGHVSLFWYQQALGQGPEFLTYFQNEAQLDKSGLPSDRFFAERPEGSVSTLKIQRTQQEDSAVYLCASSLGPGGIQPQHFGDGTRLSIL.

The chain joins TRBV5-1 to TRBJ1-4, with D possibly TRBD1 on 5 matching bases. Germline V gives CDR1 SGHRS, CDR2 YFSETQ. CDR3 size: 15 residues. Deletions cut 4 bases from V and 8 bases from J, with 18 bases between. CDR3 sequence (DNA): TGCGCCAGCAGCCTATCAGGGTTATTTGAGGAAAAACTGTTTTTT. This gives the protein CASSLSGLFEEKLFF.

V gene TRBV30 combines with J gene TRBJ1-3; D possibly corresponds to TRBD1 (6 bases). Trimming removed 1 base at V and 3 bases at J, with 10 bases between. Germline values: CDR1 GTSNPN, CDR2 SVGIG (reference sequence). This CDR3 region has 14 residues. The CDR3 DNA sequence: TGTGCCTGGAGTGAGGACAGTCTTGGAAACACCATATATTTT. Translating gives CAWSEDSLGNTIYF.

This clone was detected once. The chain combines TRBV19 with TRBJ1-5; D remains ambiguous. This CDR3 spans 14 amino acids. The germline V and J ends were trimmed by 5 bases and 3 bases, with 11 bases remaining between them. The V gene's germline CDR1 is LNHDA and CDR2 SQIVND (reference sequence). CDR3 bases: TGTGCCAGTAGTGAAACGGGTCACAATCAGCCCCAGCATTTT. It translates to CASSETGHNQPQHF.

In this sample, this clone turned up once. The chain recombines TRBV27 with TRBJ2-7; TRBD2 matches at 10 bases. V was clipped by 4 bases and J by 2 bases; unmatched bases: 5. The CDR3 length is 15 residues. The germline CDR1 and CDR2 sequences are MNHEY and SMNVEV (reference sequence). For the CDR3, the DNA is TGTGCCAGCAGTTCCAGACTAGCGGGCACCTACGAGCAGTACTTC. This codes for CASSSRLAGTYEQYF.

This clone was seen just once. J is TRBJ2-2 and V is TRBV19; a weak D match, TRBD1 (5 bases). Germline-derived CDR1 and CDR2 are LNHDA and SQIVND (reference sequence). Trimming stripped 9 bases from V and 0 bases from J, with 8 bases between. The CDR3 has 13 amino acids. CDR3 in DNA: TGTGCCAGCCAGACAGCGAACACCGGGGAGCTGTTTTTT. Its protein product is CASQTANTGELFF.

The CDR3, as DNA: TGTGCCAGCAGCTTAGAGTTTGGGGGCGGCACTGAAGCTTTCTTT. Translated: CASSLEFGGGTEAFF. The chain links TRBV7-9 to TRBJ1-1; possibly TRBD1 for D (6 bases). This CDR3 region has 15 residues. Germline V CDR1 and CDR2: SEHNR, FQNEAQ (reference sequence). Trimming removed 1 base at V and 4 bases at J, with 13 bases between.

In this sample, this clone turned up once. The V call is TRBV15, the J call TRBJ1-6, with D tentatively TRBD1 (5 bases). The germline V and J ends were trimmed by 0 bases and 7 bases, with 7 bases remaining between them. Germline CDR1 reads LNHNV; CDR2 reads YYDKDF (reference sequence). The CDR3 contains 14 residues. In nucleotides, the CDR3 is TGTGCCACCAGCAGAGAGACAGCCAATTCACCCCTCCACTTT. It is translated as CATSRETANSPLHF.

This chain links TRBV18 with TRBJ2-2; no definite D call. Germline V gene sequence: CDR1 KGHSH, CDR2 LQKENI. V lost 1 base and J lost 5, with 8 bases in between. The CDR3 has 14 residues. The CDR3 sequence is CASSPLEVTGELFF. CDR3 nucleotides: TGTGCCAGCTCACCACTAGAGGTGACCGGGGAGCTGTTTTTT. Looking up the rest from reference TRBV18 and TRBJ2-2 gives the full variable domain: NAGVMQNPRHLVRRRGQEARLRCSPMKGHSHVYWYRQLPEEGLKFMVYLQKENIIDESGMPKERFSAEFPKEGPSILRIQQVVRGDSAAYFCASSPLEVTGELFFGEGSRLTVL.

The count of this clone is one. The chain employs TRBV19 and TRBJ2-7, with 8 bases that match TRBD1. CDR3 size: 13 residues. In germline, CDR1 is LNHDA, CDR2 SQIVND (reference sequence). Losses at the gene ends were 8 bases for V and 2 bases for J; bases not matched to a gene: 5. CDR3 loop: CASEDRATYEQYF. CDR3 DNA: TGTGCCAGTGAGGACAGGGCAACCTACGAGCAGTACTTC.

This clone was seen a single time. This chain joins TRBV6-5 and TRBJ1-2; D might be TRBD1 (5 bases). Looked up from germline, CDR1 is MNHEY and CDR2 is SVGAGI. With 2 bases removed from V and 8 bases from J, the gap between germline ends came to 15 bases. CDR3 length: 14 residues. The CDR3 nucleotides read TGTGCCAGCAGTTACCAATTTCCGACAGACGGCTACACCTTC. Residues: CASSYQFPTDGYTF.

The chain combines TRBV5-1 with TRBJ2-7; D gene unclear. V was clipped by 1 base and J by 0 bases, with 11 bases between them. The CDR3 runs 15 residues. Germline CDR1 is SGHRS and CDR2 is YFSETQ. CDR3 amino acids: CASSLFPLPSYEQYF. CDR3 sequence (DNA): TGCGCCAGCAGCTTGTTTCCCCTACCCTCCTACGAGCAGTACTTC.

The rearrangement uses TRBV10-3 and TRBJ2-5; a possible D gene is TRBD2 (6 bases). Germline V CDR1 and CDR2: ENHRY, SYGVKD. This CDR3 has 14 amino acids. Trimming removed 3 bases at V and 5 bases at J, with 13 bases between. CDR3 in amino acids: CAISDHGGAETQYF. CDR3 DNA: TGTGCCATCAGTGATCACGGGGGAGCGGAGACCCAGTACTTC.

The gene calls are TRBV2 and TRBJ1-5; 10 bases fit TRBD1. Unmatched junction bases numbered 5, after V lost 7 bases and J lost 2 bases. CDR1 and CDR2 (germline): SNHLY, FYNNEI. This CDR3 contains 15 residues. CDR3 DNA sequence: TGTGCCAGCATGCCTGGGACAGGGGGCAATCAGCCCCAGCATTTT. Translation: CASMPGTGGNQPQHF.

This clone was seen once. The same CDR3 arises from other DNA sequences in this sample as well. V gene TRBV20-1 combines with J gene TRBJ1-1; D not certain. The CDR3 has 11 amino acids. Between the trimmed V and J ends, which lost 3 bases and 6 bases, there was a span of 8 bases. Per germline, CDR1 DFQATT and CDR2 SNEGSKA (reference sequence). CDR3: CSASRQAEAFF. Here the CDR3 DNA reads TGCAGTGCTAGCCGGCAGGCTGAAGCTTTCTTT.